This note documents a single T cell receptor (beta chain) sequence. V was cut by 5 bases and J by 3 bases, with 10 bases left in between. The length of the CDR3 is 13 residues. Germline loops: CDR1 MDHEN, CDR2 SYDVKM. This sample is part of a study of shared clonotypes between healthy human individuals. Study in general: The study drew on a couple of women and a few men aged 18 to 49 as donors.

Sequencing was at deep level. Genomic DNA of every subset was divided equally among multiple immunoSEQ plates. In the original processing: Filtering was not the same, since immunoSEQ gave junction-only sequences without quality scores. Using immunoSEQ multiplex PCR, the repertoire was profiled, and TCRdb retains in-frame clones only, with some absent. That table supplies the V and J calls and clone size; D and trimming were determined from the DNA. The sample lists a few hundred thousand clones; around 77% were seen once. This TCR was recovered from a woman between 40 and 55 years old in good health. Some clones in this sample may be carry-over from other donors' samples. This chain links TRBV28 with TRBJ1-1; D gene unclear. The material sequenced was PBMCs. The CDR3 reads CASSAPGDTEAFF. CDR3 coding DNA: TGTGCCAGCAGTGCCCCAGGAGACACTGAAGCTTTCTTT.